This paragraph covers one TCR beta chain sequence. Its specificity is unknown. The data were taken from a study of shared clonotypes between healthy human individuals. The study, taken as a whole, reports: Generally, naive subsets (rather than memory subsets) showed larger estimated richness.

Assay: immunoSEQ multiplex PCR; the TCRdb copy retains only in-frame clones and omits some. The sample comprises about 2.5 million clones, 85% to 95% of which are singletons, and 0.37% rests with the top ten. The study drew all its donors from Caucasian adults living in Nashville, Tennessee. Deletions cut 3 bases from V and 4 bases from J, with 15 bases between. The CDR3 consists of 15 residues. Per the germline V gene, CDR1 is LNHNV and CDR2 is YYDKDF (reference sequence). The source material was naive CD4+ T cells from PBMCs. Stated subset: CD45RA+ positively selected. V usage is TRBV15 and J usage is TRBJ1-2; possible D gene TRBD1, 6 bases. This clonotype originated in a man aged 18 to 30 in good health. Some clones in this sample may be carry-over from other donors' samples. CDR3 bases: TGTGCCACCAGCAGTAGTGGGGGGCCTCCCTATGGCTACACCTTC. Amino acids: CATSSSGGPPYGYTF.